This T cell receptor (beta chain) was recorded in a study of regulatory T cells in long-lasting Graves disease. In germline, CDR1 is MGHRA, CDR2 YSYEKL. This CDR3 is 16 amino acids long. iRepertoire HTBI primers and Arm-PCR of CDR3 regions built TCR beta libraries. Original analysis: Across the samples, identification revealed approximately 66 TRBV and 14 TRBJ segments. TCRdb processed the multiplex PCR reads anew with MiXCR; each CDR3 protein has one entry. V and J calls and clone size were set by TCRdb, not the authors. The sample has fewer than 400,000 distinct CDR3 sequences; around 20% are singletons. This clonotype showed up just once. The junction shows a germline mismatch at one end, possibly a read error. Time point noted: persistent/refractory GD, antithyroid drugs over 5 years with positive TRAb. PBMC RNA was the source of the TCR library. As collected, the peripheral blood samples measured 7 to 9.5 milliliters each and went into EDTA tubes.

Material: peripheral blood mononuclear cells (PBMCs), obtained when the disease was refractory, from a patient treated with antithyroid drugs. The clonotype comes from a female donor with Graves disease. This chain connects TRBV4-1 to TRBJ2-5; D unresolved. DNA of the CDR3: TGCGCCAGCAGCCAAGGGCCGTTTACTACACAAGGGACCCAGTACTTC. Translated: CASSQGPFTTQGTQYF.